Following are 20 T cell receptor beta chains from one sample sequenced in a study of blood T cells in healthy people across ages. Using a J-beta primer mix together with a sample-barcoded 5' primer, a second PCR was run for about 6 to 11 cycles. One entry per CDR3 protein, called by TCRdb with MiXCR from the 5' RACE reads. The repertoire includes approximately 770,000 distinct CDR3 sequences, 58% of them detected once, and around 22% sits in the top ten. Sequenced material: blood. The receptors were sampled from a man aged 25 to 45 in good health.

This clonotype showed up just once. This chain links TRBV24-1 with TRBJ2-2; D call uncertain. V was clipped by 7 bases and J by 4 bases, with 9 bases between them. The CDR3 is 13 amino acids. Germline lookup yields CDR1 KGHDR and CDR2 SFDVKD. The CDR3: CATRGLSTGELFF. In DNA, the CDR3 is TGTGCCACCAGGGGTTTGAGCACCGGGGAGCTGTTTTTT.

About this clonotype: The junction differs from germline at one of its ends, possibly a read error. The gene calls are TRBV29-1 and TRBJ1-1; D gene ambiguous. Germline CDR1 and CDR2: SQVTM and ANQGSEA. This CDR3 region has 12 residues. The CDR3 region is CSARTGNTEVFF. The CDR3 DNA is TGCAGCGCAAGGACGGGGAACACTGAAGTTTTCTTT.

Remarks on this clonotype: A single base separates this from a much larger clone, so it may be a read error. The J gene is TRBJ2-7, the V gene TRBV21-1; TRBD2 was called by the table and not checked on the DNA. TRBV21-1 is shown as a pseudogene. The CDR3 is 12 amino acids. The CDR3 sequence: CASREGSYEQYF. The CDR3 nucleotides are TGTGCCAGCAGGGAGGGGTCCTACGAGCAGTACTTC.

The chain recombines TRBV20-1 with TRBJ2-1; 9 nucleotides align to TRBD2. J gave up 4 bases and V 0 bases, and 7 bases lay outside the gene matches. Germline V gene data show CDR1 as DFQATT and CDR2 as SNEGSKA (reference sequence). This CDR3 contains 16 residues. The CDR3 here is CSARDTPSGVYNEQFF. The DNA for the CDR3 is TGCAGTGCTAGAGATACCCCTAGCGGGGTTTACAATGAGCAGTTCTTC.

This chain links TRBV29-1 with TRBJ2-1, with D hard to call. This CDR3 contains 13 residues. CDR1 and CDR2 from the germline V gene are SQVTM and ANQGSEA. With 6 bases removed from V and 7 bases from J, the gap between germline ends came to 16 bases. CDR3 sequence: CSVRWSQRNEQFF. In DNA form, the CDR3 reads TGCAGCGTGAGGTGGAGCCAAAGGAATGAGCAGTTCTTC.

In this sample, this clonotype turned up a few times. The CDR3 is CSAPRGGTDTQYF. CDR3 nucleotide sequence: TGCAGTGCCCCCCGGGGGGGAACAGATACGCAGTATTTT. This chain uses TRBV20-1 with TRBJ2-3; 8 bases agree with TRBD2. CDR3 length: 13 amino acids. The V segment lost 6 bases and the J segment 3 bases; nucleotides outside the gene matches: 5. Looked up from germline, CDR1 is DFQATT and CDR2 is SNEGSKA (reference sequence).

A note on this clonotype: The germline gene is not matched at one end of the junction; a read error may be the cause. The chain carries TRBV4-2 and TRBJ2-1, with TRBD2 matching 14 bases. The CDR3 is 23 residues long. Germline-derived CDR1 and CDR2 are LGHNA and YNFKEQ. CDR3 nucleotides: TGTGCCAGCAGCCAAGATTTTCCTGGGGCTCGACTAGCGGGGGGGAGCTCCTACAATGAACAGTTCTTC. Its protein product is CASSQDFPGARLAGGSSYNEQFF.

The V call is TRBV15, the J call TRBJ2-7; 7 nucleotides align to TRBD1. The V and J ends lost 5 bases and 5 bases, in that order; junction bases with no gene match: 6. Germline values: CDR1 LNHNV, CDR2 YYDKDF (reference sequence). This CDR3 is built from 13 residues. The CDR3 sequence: CATSVRQGHEQYF. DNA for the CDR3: TGTGCCACCAGCGTACGACAGGGCCACGAGCAGTACTTC.

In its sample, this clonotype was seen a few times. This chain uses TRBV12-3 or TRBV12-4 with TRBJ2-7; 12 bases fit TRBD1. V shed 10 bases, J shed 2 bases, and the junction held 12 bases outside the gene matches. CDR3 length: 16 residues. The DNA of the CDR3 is TGTGCCACCTCCGGGACAGGGGGCCTTGAGACCTACGAGCAGTACTTC. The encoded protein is CATSGTGGLETYEQYF.

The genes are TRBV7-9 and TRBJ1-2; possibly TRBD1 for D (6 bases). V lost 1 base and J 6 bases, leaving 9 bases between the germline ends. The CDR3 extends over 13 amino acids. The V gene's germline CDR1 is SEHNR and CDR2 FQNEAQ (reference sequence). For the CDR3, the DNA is TGTGCCAGCAGCTTAGTCAGGGGCGATGGCTACACCTTC. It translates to CASSLVRGDGYTF.

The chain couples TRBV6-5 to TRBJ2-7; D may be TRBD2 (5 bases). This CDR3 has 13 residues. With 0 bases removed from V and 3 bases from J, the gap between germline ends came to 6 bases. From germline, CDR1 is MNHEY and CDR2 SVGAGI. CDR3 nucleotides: TGTGCCAGCAGTTACTCGAGGGTCTACGAGCAGTACTTC. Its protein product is CASSYSRVYEQYF.

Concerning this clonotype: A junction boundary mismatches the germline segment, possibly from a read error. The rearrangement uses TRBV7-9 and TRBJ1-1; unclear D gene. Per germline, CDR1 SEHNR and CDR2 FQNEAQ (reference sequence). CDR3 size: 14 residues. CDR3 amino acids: CVSSLNPVNTEAFF. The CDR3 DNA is TGTGTCAGCAGCTTAAATCCCGTGAACACTGAAGCTTTCTTT.

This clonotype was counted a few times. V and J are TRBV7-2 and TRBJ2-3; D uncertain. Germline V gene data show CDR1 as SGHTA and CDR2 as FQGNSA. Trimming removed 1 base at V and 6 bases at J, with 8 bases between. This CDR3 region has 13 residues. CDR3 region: CASSLVGGDTQYF. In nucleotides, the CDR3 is TGTGCCAGCAGCTTAGTAGGTGGGGATACGCAGTATTTT. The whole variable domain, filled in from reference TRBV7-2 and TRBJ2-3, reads GAGVSQSPSNKVTEKGKDVELRCDPISGHTALYWYRQSLGQGLEFLIYFQGNSAPDKSGLPSDRFSAERTGGSVSTLTIQRTQQEDSAVYLCASSLVGGDTQYFGPGTRLTVL.

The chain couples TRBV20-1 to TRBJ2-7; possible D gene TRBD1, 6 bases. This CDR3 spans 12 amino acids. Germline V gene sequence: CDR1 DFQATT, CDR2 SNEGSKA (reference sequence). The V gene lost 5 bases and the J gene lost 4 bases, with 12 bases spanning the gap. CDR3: CSASLQGYEQYF. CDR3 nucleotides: TGCAGTGCTTCCTTACAGGGTTACGAGCAGTACTTC.

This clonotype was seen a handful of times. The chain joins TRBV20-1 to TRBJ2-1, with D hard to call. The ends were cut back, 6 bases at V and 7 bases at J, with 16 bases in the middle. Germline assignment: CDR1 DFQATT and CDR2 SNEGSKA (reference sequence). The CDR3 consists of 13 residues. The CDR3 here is CSALFAERNEQFF. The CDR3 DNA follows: TGCAGTGCATTGTTCGCGGAGAGGAATGAGCAGTTCTTC.

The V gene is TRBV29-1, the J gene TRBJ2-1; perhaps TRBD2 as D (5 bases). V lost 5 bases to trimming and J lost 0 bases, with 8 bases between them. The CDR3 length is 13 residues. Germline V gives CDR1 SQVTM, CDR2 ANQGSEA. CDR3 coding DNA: TGCAGCGTTTGGCTAGCCTCCTACAATGAGCAGTTCTTC. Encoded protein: CSVWLASYNEQFF.

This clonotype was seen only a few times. The CDR3 sequence is CASSYSILTPTTDTQYF. The CDR3 DNA is TGTGCCAGCAGTTACTCGATCCTAACCCCCACCACAGATACGCAGTATTTT. The V call is TRBV6-5, the J call TRBJ2-3; D call uncertain. The germline gives CDR1 MNHEY, CDR2 SVGAGI. The germline V and J ends were trimmed by 0 bases and 2 bases, with 15 bases remaining between them. This CDR3 region has 17 residues.

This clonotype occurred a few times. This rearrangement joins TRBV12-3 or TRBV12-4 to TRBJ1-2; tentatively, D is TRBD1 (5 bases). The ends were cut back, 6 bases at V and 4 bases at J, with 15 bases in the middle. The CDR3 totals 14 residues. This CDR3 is CASRPSGGGYGYTF. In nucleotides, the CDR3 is TGTGCCAGCAGACCTAGTGGCGGGGGCTATGGCTACACCTTC.

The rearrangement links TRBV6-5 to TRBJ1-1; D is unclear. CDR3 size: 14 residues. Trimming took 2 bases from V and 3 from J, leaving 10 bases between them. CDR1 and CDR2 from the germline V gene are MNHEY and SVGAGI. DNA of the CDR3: TGTGCCAGCAGTTACGAGGGCGAGGACACTGAAGCTTTCTTT. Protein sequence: CASSYEGEDTEAFF.

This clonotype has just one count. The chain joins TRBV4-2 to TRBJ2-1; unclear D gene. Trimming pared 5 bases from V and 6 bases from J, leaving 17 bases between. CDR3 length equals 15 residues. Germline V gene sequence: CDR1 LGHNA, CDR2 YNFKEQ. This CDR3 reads CASSSRVLGINEQFF. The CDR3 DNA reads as TGTGCCAGCAGCTCAAGGGTTTTGGGAATCAATGAGCAGTTCTTC.